Each of the 28 T cell receptor beta chains below was sequenced from the same sample in a study of identical twins. TCRdb re-called the 5' RACE reads with MiXCR, one entry per CDR3 protein. The sample contains roughly 540,000 distinct CDR3 sequences, about 20% of which appear only once. The same data also went into a second study, on T cells expressing NK-cell markers.

The specimen was CD4+ T cells sorted from blood. These receptors originate from a woman in her late teens or twenties in good health.

CDR3 DNA: TGTGCCAGCAGAGACAGATTTCTGGGCTATGGCTACACCTTC. Translating it yields CASRDRFLGYGYTF. The chain is built from TRBV12-3 or TRBV12-4 and TRBJ1-2, with D perhaps TRBD1 (5 bases). CDR3 length equals 14 residues. Trimming took off 6 bases at V and 4 bases at J, with 15 bases between the two ends.

The chain links TRBV12-3 or TRBV12-4 to TRBJ2-7; TRBD2 matches at 7 bases. Losses at the gene ends were 2 bases for V and 4 bases for J; bases not matched to a gene: 5. CDR3 length equals 14 residues. The CDR3: CASSLWRGSYEQYF. The CDR3 DNA sequence: TGTGCCAGCAGTTTATGGCGGGGGAGTTACGAGCAGTACTTC.

This chain connects TRBV20-1 to TRBJ2-7; possibly TRBD2 for D (6 bases). Between the trimmed V and J ends, which lost 6 bases and 3 bases, there was a span of 12 bases. The CDR3 covers 12 residues. Germline V lookup: CDR1 DFQATT, CDR2 SNEGSKA (reference sequence). Written as DNA, the CDR3 is TGCAGTGCCAATAGCGGAAACTACGAGCAGTACTTC. Its protein is CSANSGNYEQYF.

This clonotype was detected a few times. CDR3 region: CASSAWQGENTEAFF. CDR3 bases: TGTGCCAGCAGCGCCTGGCAGGGGGAGAACACTGAAGCTTTCTTT. The V and J genes are TRBV12-3 or TRBV12-4 and TRBJ1-1, with TRBD1 identical over 7 bases. The J segment lost 1 base and the V segment lost 6 bases, leaving 8 bases of the junction unmatched. This CDR3 spans 15 amino acids.

The gene calls are TRBV2 and TRBJ2-7, with D unclear. The CDR3 sequence is 14 residues long. V was clipped by 6 bases and J by 0 bases, with 12 bases between them. Germline V gene sequence: CDR1 SNHLY, CDR2 FYNNEI. CDR3 nucleotides: TGTGCCAGCAGGGGGTCCCCGAACTCCTACGAGCAGTACTTC. Translating gives CASRGSPNSYEQYF.

This clonotype was detected only a few times. The chain employs TRBV5-1 and TRBJ2-2; D remains ambiguous. The CDR3 sequence is 14 residues long. V was shortened by 4 bases and J by 6 bases, with 13 bases between the two germline ends. Germline V CDR1 and CDR2: SGHRS, YFSETQ. The CDR3 loop is CASSQLIGAGELFF. CDR3 nucleotides: TGCGCCAGCAGCCAACTGATTGGGGCCGGGGAGCTGTTTTTT.

Only a few counts were recorded for this clonotype. This sequence joins TRBV18 and TRBJ1-1, with a possible D match to TRBD1 (5 bases). Germline V gene data show CDR1 as KGHSH and CDR2 as LQKENI. V was shortened by 4 bases and J by 7 bases, with 10 bases between the two germline ends. The CDR3 contains 12 residues. The DNA for the CDR3 is TGTGCCAGCTCACGGGGCGAGGGTGAAGCTTTCTTT. Protein product: CASSRGEGEAFF.

The rearrangement joins TRBV6-1 to TRBJ1-1; tentatively, D is TRBD1 (5 bases). Germline lookup yields CDR1 MNHNS and CDR2 SASEGT. The CDR3 has 13 residues. V was clipped by 9 bases and J by 0 bases, with 11 bases between them. Here the CDR3 DNA reads TGTGCCAGAGGGACCTACATGAACACTGAAGCTTTCTTT. It is translated as CARGTYMNTEAFF.

The V call is TRBV7-7, the J call TRBJ1-1, with unresolved D. Germline V gives CDR1 SSHAT, CDR2 FNYEAQ (reference sequence). The CDR3 is 13 residues long. Deletions cut 1 base from V and 6 bases from J, with 9 bases between. The CDR3 DNA sequence: TGTGCCAGCAGCTTAGATGGGAAGGCTGAAGCTTTCTTT. The encoded protein is CASSLDGKAEAFF.

The V gene is TRBV5-1, the J gene TRBJ1-1; no firm D call. The CDR3 length is 15 residues. The germline V and J ends were trimmed by 1 base and 1 base, with 11 bases remaining between them. Germline V gives CDR1 SGHRS, CDR2 YFSETQ. CDR3 sequence reads: CASSLIVFRNTEAFF. In nucleotides, the CDR3 is TGCGCCAGCAGCTTGATCGTCTTTAGGAACACTGAAGCTTTCTTT.

This clonotype was seen a few times. The chain recombines TRBV28 with TRBJ2-1, with a tentative D call TRBD2 (5 bases). Germline V gene data show CDR1 as MDHEN and CDR2 as SYDVKM. Deletions cut 6 bases from V and 0 bases from J, with 9 bases between. The CDR3 sequence is 14 residues long. The CDR3 sequence is CASREVGSYNEQFF. The CDR3 DNA reads TGTGCCAGCAGGGAGGTCGGCTCCTACAATGAGCAGTTCTTC.

This clonotype was found a few times. Here the CDR3 DNA reads TGTGCCAGCAGTTTATATCCCAGGGGTGAGACCCAGTACTTC. Its protein product is CASSLYPRGETQYF. This sequence joins TRBV12-3 or TRBV12-4 and TRBJ2-5, with TRBD1 as a possible D gene (6 bases). The V and J ends lost 2 bases and 5 bases respectively, with 12 bases between them. CDR3 length: 14 residues.

V is TRBV4-3 and J is TRBJ1-3; tentatively, D is TRBD1 (5 bases). The CDR3 has 14 residues. V was shortened by 3 bases and J by 5 bases, with 11 bases between the two germline ends. Per germline, CDR1 LGHNA and CDR2 YSLEER. The CDR3 nucleotides are TGCGCCAGCAGCCAGGGGCAGGCTCGAAACACCATATATTTT. This encodes CASSQGQARNTIYF.

This clonotype was detected a few times. The J gene is TRBJ2-5, the V gene TRBV5-1; D is undetermined. Trimming removed 4 bases at V and 4 bases at J, with 14 bases between. Germline CDR1 SGHRS, CDR2 YFSETQ. This CDR3 is 14 amino acids long. CDR3 in DNA: TGCGCCAGCAGCCCAGACGTTCGGCCAGAGACCCAGTACTTC. Amino acids: CASSPDVRPETQYF.

V gene TRBV12-3 or TRBV12-4 combines with J gene TRBJ2-5; 7 nucleotides match TRBD1. This CDR3 contains 18 residues. Losses at the gene ends were 6 bases for V and 4 bases for J; bases not matched to a gene: 20. CDR3 bases: TGTGCCAGCAGCTATGGACAGGATGGATACCTGTTCGTAGAGACCCAGTACTTC. Translated: CASSYGQDGYLFVETQYF.

The chain couples TRBV20-1 to TRBJ2-7; 11 nucleotides agree with TRBD1. The CDR3 runs to 14 residues. V lost 1 base to trimming and J lost 3 bases; unmatched junction nucleotides: 2. CDR1 DFQATT and CDR2 SNEGSKA come from the germline V gene (reference sequence). The DNA for the CDR3 is TGCAGTGCTAGAGCGGGACAGGGGGTCTACGAGCAGTACTTC. Translating gives CSARAGQGVYEQYF.

This clonotype has more than one count but fewer than ten. This rearrangement joins TRBV20-1 to TRBJ2-3, with D possibly called TRBD1 or TRBD2 (5 bases each). There are 16 residues in the CDR3. The V end lost 5 bases, the J end lost 2 bases, and 20 bases lay between the germline ends. Germline CDR1 reads DFQATT; CDR2 reads SNEGSKA (reference sequence). The CDR3 sequence: CSAGGPSGPLTDTQYF. DNA for the CDR3: TGCAGTGCTGGTGGCCCCTCGGGGCCCCTCACAGATACGCAGTATTTT.

This clonotype has a count of ten or more. This rearrangement joins TRBV7-2 to TRBJ2-1; D is uncertain. CDR1 and CDR2 (germline): SGHTA, FQGNSA. The V end lost 8 bases, the J end lost 9 bases, and 20 bases lay between the germline ends. The CDR3 loop spans 14 amino acids. This CDR3 reads CASASIRRPGEQFF. CDR3 DNA: TGTGCCAGCGCTTCCATCCGCCGGCCCGGTGAGCAGTTCTTC. Combining the CDR3 with reference TRBV7-2 and TRBJ2-1 gives the whole variable domain GAGVSQSPSNKVTEKGKDVELRCDPISGHTALYWYRQSLGQGLEFLIYFQGNSAPDKSGLPSDRFSAERTGGSVSTLTIQRTQQEDSAVYLCASASIRRPGEQFFGPGTRLTVL.

This chain uses TRBV20-1 with TRBJ2-4; D might be TRBD2 (5 bases). Germline-derived CDR1 and CDR2 are DFQATT and SNEGSKA (reference sequence). Deletions cut 7 bases from V and 6 bases from J, with 13 bases between. CDR3 size: 12 residues. CDR3 loop: CSVPDSGNIQYF. The CDR3 DNA follows: TGCAGTGTCCCGGACTCGGGAAACATTCAGTACTTC.

This clonotype was counted at least ten times. This chain connects TRBV20-1 to TRBJ1-1; TRBD1 matches 7 bases. This CDR3 region has 11 residues. The V gene's germline CDR1 is DFQATT and CDR2 SNEGSKA (reference sequence). With 4 bases clipped from V and 11 bases from J, the junction kept 7 bases outside the gene matches. Written as DNA, the CDR3 is TGCAGTGCTAATGACAGGGTAGGGGCTTTCTTT. Residues: CSANDRVGAFF.

The chain links TRBV6-5 to TRBJ1-2; D remains ambiguous. The CDR3 has 12 amino acids. CDR1 MNHEY and CDR2 SVGAGI come from the germline V gene. Trimming cost V 6 bases and J 6 bases, with 11 bases left between them. CDR3 amino acids: CASSSPGHGYTF. CDR3 in DNA: TGTGCCAGCAGCTCCCCTGGTCATGGCTACACCTTC.

V and J are TRBV20-1 and TRBJ1-5; D not resolved. V lost 5 bases to trimming and J lost 6 bases, with 14 bases between them. The CDR3 totals 13 residues. Germline V CDR1 and CDR2: DFQATT, SNEGSKA (reference sequence). CDR3 sequence reads: CSAGGRIGQPQHF. The CDR3 nucleotides read TGCAGTGCTGGCGGGAGGATCGGTCAGCCCCAGCATTTT.

V and J are TRBV20-1 and TRBJ2-2, with a tentative D call TRBD2 (6 bases). V dropped 4 bases and J dropped 5 bases, with 20 bases sitting between them. Germline-derived CDR1 and CDR2 are DFQATT and SNEGSKA (reference sequence). The CDR3 is made up of 16 amino acids. In DNA form, the CDR3 reads TGCAGTGCTAAGAGGATGGCGGGGCTTTTTACCGGGGAGCTGTTTTTT. This translates into CSAKRMAGLFTGELFF.

This chain joins TRBV27 and TRBJ2-5, with D tentatively TRBD1 or TRBD2 (5 bases each). The germline V gene has CDR1 MNHEY and CDR2 SMNVEV (reference sequence). The CDR3 length is 19 residues. The V gene lost 6 bases and the J gene lost 4 bases, with 30 bases spanning the gap. Written as DNA, the CDR3 is TGTGCCAGCAGGAGTGAGGTCCCCGGGACCCCTGTCCGTCCAGAGACCCAGTACTTC. This gives the protein CASRSEVPGTPVRPETQYF.

The chain couples TRBV29-1 to TRBJ1-2; D remains unclear. V lost 7 bases, J lost 4 bases, and 16 bases lay in between. The CDR3 loop spans 13 amino acids. Germline lookup yields CDR1 SQVTM and CDR2 ANQGSEA. This chain's CDR3 is CSGISAGAYGYTF. CDR3 in DNA: TGCAGCGGCATCTCGGCAGGAGCCTATGGCTACACCTTC.

This clonotype was observed a few times. The chain couples TRBV2 to TRBJ2-1; D unclear. Trimming removed 8 bases at V and 10 bases at J, with 12 bases between. Germline V gene data show CDR1 as SNHLY and CDR2 as FYNNEI. The CDR3 is 11 amino acids. The CDR3 DNA reads TGTGCCAGCGGCGACCTGGGAGAGCAGTTCTTC. Amino acids: CASGDLGEQFF.

This clonotype was seen ten or more times. CDR3 in DNA: TGTGCCAGCAGTCCTATTAGCGGGAGCCCAGATACGCAGTATTTT. Protein sequence: CASSPISGSPDTQYF. The chain carries TRBV6-1 and TRBJ2-3; 9 bases are shared with TRBD2. The V segment lost 5 bases and the J segment 4 bases; nucleotides outside the gene matches: 7. This CDR3 is 15 amino acids long. Germline-derived CDR1 and CDR2 are MNHNS and SASEGT.

The chain couples TRBV5-1 to TRBJ1-1; a weak D match, TRBD1 (6 bases). Germline assignment: CDR1 SGHRS and CDR2 YFSETQ. This CDR3 has 15 residues. V was cut by 6 bases and J by 0 bases, with 15 bases left in between. The CDR3 DNA sequence: TGCGCCAGCAAGGCGACACAGGGCATGAACACTGAAGCTTTCTTT. Residues: CASKATQGMNTEAFF. Complete variable domain (other parts from reference TRBV5-1 and TRBJ1-1): KAGVTQTPRYLIKTRGQQVTLSCSPISGHRSVSWYQQTPGQGLQFLFEYFSETQRNKGNFPGRFSGRQFSNSRSEMNVSTLELGDSALYLCASKATQGMNTEAFFGQGTRLTVV.